The rows below give T cell receptor beta chains drawn from one sample of a study of T cells in Graves' hyperthyroidism and ophthalmopathy. One entry per CDR3 protein, called by TCRdb with MiXCR from the multiplex PCR reads. The table lists 550,000 to 800,000 distinct CDR3 sequences, 15% to 20% of them singletons, with 15% to 18% in the top ten. Sequenced input: blood. All receptors come from a man between 45 and 60 years old with Graves' hyperthyroidism. The CDR3 runs from the conserved cysteine through the conserved F or W. Each record gives: CDR3 DNA, CDR3 protein, D gene, CDR3 length, V gene, clone size, J gene. The D gene is left open where the match is weak. Clone sizes are given selectively: once, few, many, or a class where the clone is expanded.

cdr3_nt: TGCAGCGTTGACCTAGGGGATAATTCACCCCTCCACTTT
cdr3_aa: CSVDLGDNSPLHF
d_call: .
cdr3_length: 13
v_call: TRBV29-1
clone_size: .
j_call: TRBJ1-6

cdr3_nt: TGTGCCAGCAGCTTAGAGTATTGGTCCAGCCAAGAGACCCAGTACTTC
cdr3_aa: CASSLEYWSSQETQYF
d_call: .
cdr3_length: 16
v_call: TRBV11-2
clone_size: many
j_call: TRBJ2-5

cdr3_nt: TGTGCCAGCAGTTCCCCTTCTGGGGTTCCAAATGAAAAACTGTTTTTT
cdr3_aa: CASSSPSGVPNEKLFF
d_call: .
cdr3_length: 16
v_call: TRBV12-3/TRBV12-4
clone_size: .
j_call: TRBJ1-4

cdr3_nt: TGTGCCAGCAGTGAATCCTGGACAGTGAACACTGAAGCTTTCTTT
cdr3_aa: CASSESWTVNTEAFF
d_call: .
cdr3_length: 15
v_call: TRBV6-1
clone_size: many
j_call: TRBJ1-1

cdr3_nt: TGCGCCAGCAGCTTGGGCAACGATCGGCCAGCTTTCTTT
cdr3_aa: CASSLGNDRPAFF
d_call: .
cdr3_length: 13
v_call: TRBV5-1
clone_size: .
j_call: TRBJ1-1

cdr3_nt: TGTGCCAGCAGTGAAGCGCGTTTCAGAAAAGAGACCCAGTACTTC
cdr3_aa: CASSEARFRKETQYF
d_call: .
cdr3_length: 15
v_call: TRBV6-1
clone_size: .
j_call: TRBJ2-5

cdr3_nt: TGTGCCACCAGATCTACAGGGGGGTTGGATGAAGCTTTCTTT
cdr3_aa: CATRSTGGLDEAFF
d_call: TRBD1
cdr3_length: 14
v_call: TRBV24-1
clone_size: .
j_call: TRBJ1-1

cdr3_nt: TGTGCCAGTAGTTGGATGGGCTCCTACAATGAGCAGTTCTTC
cdr3_aa: CASSWMGSYNEQFF
d_call: .
cdr3_length: 14
v_call: TRBV19
clone_size: .
j_call: TRBJ2-1

cdr3_nt: TGCAGCGTTGAAGAAGACCCCAGGAGTAGCCGCAGCTCCTACGAGCAGTACTTC
cdr3_aa: CSVEEDPRSSRSSYEQYF
d_call: .
cdr3_length: 18
v_call: TRBV29-1
clone_size: many
j_call: TRBJ2-7

cdr3_nt: TGTGCCACCTCTCAAAGCGGAGGGGCCTACGAGCAGTACTTC
cdr3_aa: CATSQSGGAYEQYF
d_call: .
cdr3_length: 14
v_call: TRBV19
clone_size: few
j_call: TRBJ2-7

cdr3_nt: TGCAGTGCTAGGGGCCCGGGACAGAAAATGAACACTGAAGCTTTCTTT
cdr3_aa: CSARGPGQKMNTEAFF
d_call: TRBD1
cdr3_length: 16
v_call: TRBV20-1
clone_size: many
j_call: TRBJ1-1

cdr3_nt: TGTGCCAGCAGTTTTCTCGGTACAGATACGCAGTATTTT
cdr3_aa: CASSFLGTDTQYF
d_call: .
cdr3_length: 13
v_call: TRBV5-1
clone_size: many
j_call: TRBJ2-3

cdr3_nt: TGCAGTGCTATCGACGCGTACCAAGAGACCCAGTACTTC
cdr3_aa: CSAIDAYQETQYF
d_call: .
cdr3_length: 13
v_call: TRBV20-1
clone_size: few
j_call: TRBJ2-5

cdr3_nt: TGTGCCAGCAGTAGAACGGGACAGGGGATCTACAATGAGCAGTTCTTC
cdr3_aa: CASSRTGQGIYNEQFF
d_call: TRBD1
cdr3_length: 16
v_call: TRBV2
clone_size: many
j_call: TRBJ2-1

cdr3_nt: TGTGCCAGCAGTCGGGACCGGGTGGGAGAGACCCAGTACTTC
cdr3_aa: CASSRDRVGETQYF
d_call: .
cdr3_length: 14
v_call: TRBV27
clone_size: many
j_call: TRBJ2-5

cdr3_nt: TGCAGTGCTAGCGATTATGGACAGGGTGCATCCTACGAGCAGTACTTC
cdr3_aa: CSASDYGQGASYEQYF
d_call: TRBD1
cdr3_length: 16
v_call: TRBV20-1
clone_size: many
j_call: TRBJ2-7

cdr3_nt: TGTGCCAGCAGCCCGAGGACAAGAGGGAACACTGAAGCTTTCTTT
cdr3_aa: CASSPRTRGNTEAFF
d_call: .
cdr3_length: 15
v_call: TRBV7-2
clone_size: many
j_call: TRBJ1-1

cdr3_nt: TGCAGCGTTGGTGTAGGGAATAGCAATCAGCCCCAGCATTTT
cdr3_aa: CSVGVGNSNQPQHF
d_call: .
cdr3_length: 14
v_call: TRBV29-1
clone_size: .
j_call: TRBJ1-5

cdr3_nt: TGTGCCAGCAGCCAACGGTATGAGCAGTTCTTC
cdr3_aa: CASSQRYEQFF
d_call: .
cdr3_length: 11
v_call: TRBV3-1
clone_size: many
j_call: TRBJ2-1

cdr3_nt: TGTGCCAGCAGCGGGGTGAACAGCAATCAGCCCCAGCATTTT
cdr3_aa: CASSGVNSNQPQHF
d_call: .
cdr3_length: 14
v_call: TRBV27
clone_size: few
j_call: TRBJ1-5

cdr3_nt: TGTGCCAGCAGTGATGAGGTCGGAGGAAGCTCCTACAATGAGCAGTTCTTC
cdr3_aa: CASSDEVGGSSYNEQFF
d_call: .
cdr3_length: 17
v_call: TRBV2
clone_size: many
j_call: TRBJ2-1

cdr3_nt: TGTGCCAGCAGTTGGCGCGGGGACTCCTACAATGAGCAGTTCTTC
cdr3_aa: CASSWRGDSYNEQFF
d_call: .
cdr3_length: 15
v_call: TRBV2
clone_size: many
j_call: TRBJ2-1

cdr3_nt: TGTGCCAGTAGGAAGGGGGGACAGTGGCCAGATACGCAGTATTTT
cdr3_aa: CASRKGGQWPDTQYF
d_call: .
cdr3_length: 15
v_call: TRBV19
clone_size: few
j_call: TRBJ2-3

cdr3_nt: TGTGCCAGCAGCCAACTTAGAGCCGAGCAGTACTTC
cdr3_aa: CASSQLRAEQYF
d_call: .
cdr3_length: 12
v_call: TRBV14
clone_size: few
j_call: TRBJ2-7

cdr3_nt: TGTGCCAGCAGTTACGGCAGGAACACTGAAGCTTTCTTT
cdr3_aa: CASSYGRNTEAFF
d_call: .
cdr3_length: 13
v_call: TRBV6-2/TRBV6-3
clone_size: many
j_call: TRBJ1-1

cdr3_nt: TGTGCCAGTAGTGCCCTAAGAGGGGCGGGGGAGCAGTTCTTC
cdr3_aa: CASSALRGAGEQFF
d_call: .
cdr3_length: 14
v_call: TRBV19
clone_size: few
j_call: TRBJ2-1

cdr3_nt: TGTGCCAGCAGTTACGGCGTCAGGACCTACGAGCAGTACTTC
cdr3_aa: CASSYGVRTYEQYF
d_call: .
cdr3_length: 14
v_call: TRBV6-5
clone_size: many
j_call: TRBJ2-7

cdr3_nt: TGTGCCAGCAGCTTGATGCGGGGATCCTATTACAATGAGCAGTTCTTC
cdr3_aa: CASSLMRGSYYNEQFF
d_call: .
cdr3_length: 16
v_call: TRBV5-5
clone_size: few
j_call: TRBJ2-1

cdr3_nt: TGTGCCAGCAGGAGACAGGGGATAGTGGAGACCCAGTACTTC
cdr3_aa: CASRRQGIVETQYF
d_call: TRBD1
cdr3_length: 14
v_call: TRBV12-3/TRBV12-4
clone_size: many
j_call: TRBJ2-5

cdr3_nt: TGTGCCAGCACCCGGGGGAGTGGCGCTGAAGCTTTCTTT
cdr3_aa: CASTRGSGAEAFF
d_call: .
cdr3_length: 13
v_call: TRBV12-3/TRBV12-4
clone_size: .
j_call: TRBJ1-1

cdr3_nt: TGTGCCAGCAGCTCCCGGGACAGGGGGCAAGAGACCCAGTACTTC
cdr3_aa: CASSSRDRGQETQYF
d_call: TRBD1
cdr3_length: 15
v_call: TRBV7-2
clone_size: many
j_call: TRBJ2-5

cdr3_nt: TGTGCCAGCCAAGGGGGGACAGGCAATCAGCCCCAGCATTTT
cdr3_aa: CASQGGTGNQPQHF
d_call: TRBD1
cdr3_length: 14
v_call: TRBV2
clone_size: many
j_call: TRBJ1-5

cdr3_nt: TGTGCCAGCAGCGGGGGCATCCGTACGCAGTATTTT
cdr3_aa: CASSGGIRTQYF
d_call: .
cdr3_length: 12
v_call: TRBV14
clone_size: .
j_call: TRBJ2-3

cdr3_nt: TGTGCCAGCAGACCCAGACAGGGGAGTCACGAGCAGTACTTC
cdr3_aa: CASRPRQGSHEQYF
d_call: TRBD1
cdr3_length: 14
v_call: TRBV12-3/TRBV12-4
clone_size: many
j_call: TRBJ2-7

cdr3_nt: TGTGCCAGCAGTTTATTGGGGGAGTACAATGAGCAGTTCTTC
cdr3_aa: CASSLLGEYNEQFF
d_call: .
cdr3_length: 14
v_call: TRBV27
clone_size: many
j_call: TRBJ2-1

cdr3_nt: TGTGCCAGCAGCCCTGGACTCGGGACTAGCGGGATGCTTTTCTACGAGCAGTACTTC
cdr3_aa: CASSPGLGTSGMLFYEQYF
d_call: TRBD2
cdr3_length: 19
v_call: TRBV7-4
clone_size: .
j_call: TRBJ2-7

cdr3_nt: TGTGCCAGCAGTTACTCCTGGGGTTCACACCAAGAGACCCAGTACTTC
cdr3_aa: CASSYSWGSHQETQYF
d_call: .
cdr3_length: 16
v_call: TRBV6-6
clone_size: many
j_call: TRBJ2-5

cdr3_nt: TGTGCCAGCAGCCCATCATACAGGGGGCGGAATGAGCAGTTCTTC
cdr3_aa: CASSPSYRGRNEQFF
d_call: TRBD1
cdr3_length: 15
v_call: TRBV6-2/TRBV6-3
clone_size: .
j_call: TRBJ2-1

cdr3_nt: TGTGCCAGCAGTTCAAGGGTTACTGAAGCTTTCTTT
cdr3_aa: CASSSRVTEAFF
d_call: .
cdr3_length: 12
v_call: TRBV12-3/TRBV12-4
clone_size: many
j_call: TRBJ1-1

cdr3_nt: TGTGCCAGCAGTGACCACACAGGGTACTCCTACGAGCAGTACTTC
cdr3_aa: CASSDHTGYSYEQYF
d_call: .
cdr3_length: 15
v_call: TRBV28
clone_size: many
j_call: TRBJ2-7

cdr3_nt: TGTGCCAGCACCACCGCGGCAGTTTTAAACACTGAAGCTTTCTTT
cdr3_aa: CASTTAAVLNTEAFF
d_call: .
cdr3_length: 15
v_call: TRBV28
clone_size: .
j_call: TRBJ1-1

cdr3_nt: TGCAGTGCACCCCTCGGGGGGGGCACAGATACGCAGTATTTT
cdr3_aa: CSAPLGGGTDTQYF
d_call: TRBD2
cdr3_length: 14
v_call: TRBV20-1
clone_size: .
j_call: TRBJ2-3

cdr3_nt: TGTGCCAGTAGTCGAGGGCCGGGACAGGGGAATATTAGCAATCAGCCCCAGCATTTT
cdr3_aa: CASSRGPGQGNISNQPQHF
d_call: TRBD1
cdr3_length: 19
v_call: TRBV19
clone_size: .
j_call: TRBJ1-5

cdr3_nt: TGCAGTGCCATCCTTTGGGCGGGAGAGTCCTACAATGAGCAGTTCTTC
cdr3_aa: CSAILWAGESYNEQFF
d_call: TRBD2
cdr3_length: 16
v_call: TRBV20-1
clone_size: .
j_call: TRBJ2-1

cdr3_nt: TGCAGCGGGCGGGACAGCTATGGCTACACCTTC
cdr3_aa: CSGRDSYGYTF
d_call: TRBD1
cdr3_length: 11
v_call: TRBV29-1
clone_size: few
j_call: TRBJ1-2

cdr3_nt: TGTGCCAGTAGTATAGGGCAGGGGGCGCCCACCGGGGAGCTGTTTTTT
cdr3_aa: CASSIGQGAPTGELFF
d_call: TRBD1
cdr3_length: 16
v_call: TRBV19
clone_size: many
j_call: TRBJ2-2

cdr3_nt: TGTGCCAGCAGCGAGGGACTGCTATACAATGAGCAGTTCTTC
cdr3_aa: CASSEGLLYNEQFF
d_call: .
cdr3_length: 14
v_call: TRBV7-9
clone_size: many
j_call: TRBJ2-1

cdr3_nt: TGTGCCACCAGTGATGCGTCCGGGACAGGGAAAGACTATGGCTACACCTTC
cdr3_aa: CATSDASGTGKDYGYTF
d_call: TRBD1
cdr3_length: 17
v_call: TRBV24-1
clone_size: .
j_call: TRBJ1-2

cdr3_nt: TGTGCCTCCCTTGGTGAGGACCCTACTAGCGGGCTATCCCACGAGCAGTACTTC
cdr3_aa: CASLGEDPTSGLSHEQYF
d_call: TRBD2
cdr3_length: 18
v_call: TRBV11-2
clone_size: .
j_call: TRBJ2-7

cdr3_nt: TGCGCCAGTCGCACTTTAGCGGGAGGGCCGCCTAGCTCCTACAATGAGCAGTTCTTC
cdr3_aa: CASRTLAGGPPSSYNEQFF
d_call: TRBD2
cdr3_length: 19
v_call: TRBV5-1
clone_size: few
j_call: TRBJ2-1

cdr3_nt: TGTGCCAGCAGCTTCATAGAGAATACTGAAGCTTTCTTT
cdr3_aa: CASSFIENTEAFF
d_call: .
cdr3_length: 13
v_call: TRBV5-5
clone_size: many
j_call: TRBJ1-1

cdr3_nt: TGTGCCAGCAGCTCGTCTAAAACTAGCAATCAGCCCCAGCATTTT
cdr3_aa: CASSSSKTSNQPQHF
d_call: .
cdr3_length: 15
v_call: TRBV7-9
clone_size: .
j_call: TRBJ1-5